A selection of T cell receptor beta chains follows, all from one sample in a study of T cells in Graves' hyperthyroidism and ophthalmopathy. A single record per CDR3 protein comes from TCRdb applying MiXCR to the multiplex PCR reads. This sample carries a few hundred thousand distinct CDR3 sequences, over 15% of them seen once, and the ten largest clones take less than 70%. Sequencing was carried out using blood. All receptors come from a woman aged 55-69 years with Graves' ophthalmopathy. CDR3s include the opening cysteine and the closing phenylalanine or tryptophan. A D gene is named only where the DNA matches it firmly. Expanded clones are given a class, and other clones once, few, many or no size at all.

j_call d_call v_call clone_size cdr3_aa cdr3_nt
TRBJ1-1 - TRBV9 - CASSVAPRATEAFF TGTGCCAGCAGCGTCGCCCCCCGGGCGACTGAAGCTTTCTTT
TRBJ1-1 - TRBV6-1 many CASRVNRRSSNTEAFF TGTGCCAGCAGGGTAAATAGACGATCTTCGAACACTGAAGCTTTCTTT
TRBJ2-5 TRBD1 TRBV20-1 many CSARAVQGAGETQYF TGCAGTGCTAGAGCCGTCCAGGGGGCAGGAGAGACCCAGTACTTC
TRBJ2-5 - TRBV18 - CASSPLARAGGGKETQYF TGTGCCAGCTCACCACTAGCCCGAGCAGGAGGGGGCAAAGAGACCCAGTACTTC
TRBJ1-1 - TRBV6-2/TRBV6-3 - CASRWGDTEAFF TGTGCCAGCAGGTGGGGGGACACTGAAGCTTTCTTT
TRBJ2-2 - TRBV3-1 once CASSEYQRDTGELFF TGTGCCAGCAGCGAATATCAGCGGGACACCGGGGAGCTGTTTTTT
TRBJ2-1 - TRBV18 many CASSPRLDGQFF TGTGCCAGCTCACCACGCCTAGACGGGCAGTTCTTC
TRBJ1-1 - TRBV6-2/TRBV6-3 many CASSFGLKGNTEAFF TGTGCCAGCAGTTTTGGACTAAAGGGGAACACTGAAGCTTTCTTT
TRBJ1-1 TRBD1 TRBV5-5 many CASSLQGKYTEAFF TGTGCCAGCAGCTTACAGGGGAAGTACACTGAAGCTTTCTTT
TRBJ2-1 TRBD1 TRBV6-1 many CASRGDRVGSNEQFF TGTGCCAGCCGGGGGGACAGGGTGGGTAGCAATGAGCAGTTCTTC
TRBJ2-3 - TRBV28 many CASSTARTGPDTQYF TGTGCCAGCAGCACCGCCCGCACAGGGCCAGATACGCAGTATTTT